One and the same sample provided the 29 T cell receptor beta chains below, sequenced in a study of blood T cell repertoires in COVID-19 (dated by TCRdb to between 2020 and 2021). Library preparation employed the immunoSEQ multiplex PCR assay. Held by TCRdb, this immuneACCESS table contains in-frame sequences only and omits some clones. Under half of the omission traces to an unresolved V gene where checked; the cause of the rest is unknown. The sample table contains around 70,000 clones; only one count was recorded for roughly 90% of them. Of the sample, 1.4% to 1.5% falls within the top ten clones. Source material: peripheral blood. These receptors were taken from a man aged 45 to 65 with acute or convalescent COVID-19.

This chain connects TRBV15 to TRBJ1-5, with unresolved D. Germline V gene lookup returns CDR1 LNHNV and CDR2 YYDKDF (reference sequence). V dropped 0 bases and J dropped 8 bases, with 5 bases sitting between them. The CDR3 is 12 amino acids. DNA of the CDR3: TGTGCCACCAGCAGAGATCGGGAGCCCCAGCATTTT. Its translation is CATSRDREPQHF.

The rearrangement links TRBV6-5 to TRBJ1-6, with D possibly matching TRBD1 (6 bases). V gave up 6 bases and J gave up 9 bases, with 18 bases separating them. The CDR3 has 15 residues. The germline CDR1 and CDR2 sequences are MNHEY and SVGAGI. The CDR3 region is CASRFQQGFGSPLHF. CDR3 in DNA: TGTGCCAGCAGATTCCAACAGGGATTCGGTTCACCCCTCCACTTT.

The chain carries TRBV11-2 and TRBJ1-2, with 10 bases lining up with TRBD1. CDR1 SGHAT and CDR2 FQNNGV come from the germline V gene. The CDR3 has 17 residues. The trim removed 1 base at V and 3 bases at J, leaving 8 bases unmatched. The CDR3 region has the DNA TGTGCCAGCAGCTTAGTATCCGACAGGGGGCAAGACTATGGCTACACCTTC. Translating gives CASSLVSDRGQDYGYTF.

The chain couples TRBV5-1 to TRBJ1-3; a possible D gene is TRBD1 (6 bases). The ends were cut back, 0 bases at V and 8 bases at J, with 9 bases in the middle. This CDR3 is built from 13 residues. Germline V gene lookup returns CDR1 SGHRS and CDR2 YFSETQ. CDR3 sequence reads: CASSLGGRDTIYF. CDR3 in DNA: TGCGCCAGCAGCTTGGGGGGGCGCGACACCATATATTTT.

The chain has TRBV5-5 and TRBJ2-7, with a possible D match to TRBD1 (5 bases). This CDR3 contains 14 residues. Germline CDR1 is SGHKS and CDR2 is YYEKEE (reference sequence). The V end lost 0 bases, the J end lost 3 bases, and 10 bases lay between the germline ends. As DNA, the CDR3 is TGTGCCAGCAGCTTGGGTCAGGGAAACTACGAGCAGTACTTC. Translation gives CASSLGQGNYEQYF.

This clone was recorded only once. The chain links TRBV6-1 to TRBJ2-1; 7 bases fit TRBD1. This CDR3 spans 15 amino acids. The junction had 10 bases not matched to a gene; V was cut back by 0 bases and J by 11 bases. Germline-derived CDR1 and CDR2 are MNHNS and SASEGT. Here the CDR3 reads CASSEAQGDPYQQFF. CDR3 coding DNA: TGTGCCAGCAGTGAAGCTCAGGGGGATCCCTATCAGCAGTTCTTC.

V and J are TRBV11-3 and TRBJ2-3, with TRBD2 as a possible D gene (7 bases). Looked up from germline, CDR1 is SGHNT and CDR2 is YENEEA. CDR3 size: 15 residues. Trimming pared 5 bases from V and 4 bases from J, leaving 16 bases between. The CDR3, as DNA: TGTGCCAGCAGCCAATGGGGGAGGGGGTCAGATACGCAGTATTTT. Translated: CASSQWGRGSDTQYF. The whole variable domain, remainder taken from reference TRBV11-3 and TRBJ2-3, is EAGVVQSPRYKIIEKKQPVAFWCNPISGHNTLYWYLQNLGQGPELLIRYENEEAVDDSQLPKDRFSAERLKGVDSTLKIQPAELGDSAVYLCASSQWGRGSDTQYFGPGTRLTVL.

This chain uses TRBV9 with TRBJ1-2, with D perhaps matching TRBD1 (6 bases). Trimming left V 4 bases short and J 8 bases short, with 12 bases between. The CDR3 sequence is 12 residues long. CDR1 is SGDLS, CDR2 YYNGEE, per germline. This chain's CDR3 is CASSREGGGYTF. The CDR3 DNA is TGTGCCAGCAGCCGGGAGGGGGGAGGCTACACCTTC. The full variable domain, rest sourced from reference TRBV9 and TRBJ1-2, is DSGVTQTPKHLITATGQRVTLRCSPRSGDLSVYWYQQSLDQGLQFLIQYYNGEERAKGNILERFSAQQFPDLHSELNLSSLELGDSALYFCASSREGGGYTFGSGTRLTVV.

The chain couples TRBV6-4 to TRBJ2-7; 9 bases are shared with TRBD2. The germline V gene encodes CDR1 MRHNA and CDR2 SNTAGT. V lost 9 bases to trimming and J lost 4 bases; unmatched junction nucleotides: 10. This CDR3 contains 14 residues. CDR3 amino acids: CARVGTSLCYEQYV. CDR3 DNA sequence: TGTGCCAGGGTGGGGACTAGCTTGTGTTACGAGCAGTACGTC.

The genes are TRBV25-1 and TRBJ1-6, with D possibly TRBD1 on 5 matching bases. Germline V gene sequence: CDR1 MGHDK, CDR2 SYGVNS. The CDR3 has 16 amino acids. Trimming removed 3 bases at V and 4 bases at J, with 13 bases between. CDR3 bases: TGTGCCAGCAGTGACCCCCGGGGGGTTTATAATTCACCCCTCCACTTT. It is translated as CASSDPRGVYNSPLHF.

The chain employs TRBV7-6 and TRBJ1-6; unclear D gene. The germline gives CDR1 SGHVS, CDR2 FNYEAQ. The CDR3 covers 13 residues. Trimming left V 3 bases short and J 8 bases short, with 8 bases between. CDR3 nucleotides: TGTGCCAGCAGCTTCCTTACTGATTCACCCCTCCACTTT. This translates into CASSFLTDSPLHF. Full variable domain (rest looked up from reference TRBV7-6 and TRBJ1-6): GAGVSQSPRYKVTKRGQDVALRCDPISGHVSLYWYRQALGQGPEFLTYFNYEAQQDKSGLPNDRFSAERPEGSISTLTIQRTEQRDSAMYRCASSFLTDSPLHFGNGTRLTVT.

V usage is TRBV4-2 and J usage is TRBJ1-2; D uncertain. Germline CDR1 is LGHNA and CDR2 is YNFKEQ. The CDR3 is 15 amino acids. Trimming left V 3 bases short and J 3 bases short, with 14 bases between. For the CDR3, the DNA is TGTGCCAGCAGCCAGGCCGCGGGAGAGGACTATGGCTACACCTTC. Amino acid sequence: CASSQAAGEDYGYTF.

This sequence joins TRBV5-4 and TRBJ2-2, with D maybe TRBD2 (5 bases). Germline CDR1 is SGHNT and CDR2 is YYREEE (reference sequence). Trimming left V 4 bases short and J 6 bases short, with 16 bases between. This CDR3 comprises 15 residues. Here the CDR3 reads CASSTTRYPAGELFF. The CDR3 DNA sequence: TGTGCCAGCAGCACCACTAGATATCCCGCCGGGGAGCTGTTTTTT. The variable domain in full, with the rest retrieved from reference TRBV5-4 and TRBJ2-2, is ETGVTQSPTHLIKTRGQQVTLRCSSQSGHNTVSWYQQALGQGPQFIFQYYREEENGRGNFPPRFSGLQFPNYSSELNVNALELDDSALYLCASSTTRYPAGELFFGEGSRLTVL.

The CDR3 DNA sequence: TGTGCCACCAGCAGAGGGCCAGGGAATATGAACACTGAAGCTTTCTTT. Amino acid sequence: CATSRGPGNMNTEAFF. The chain is built from TRBV15 and TRBJ1-1, with D maybe TRBD1 (5 bases). CDR1 LNHNV and CDR2 YYDKDF come from the germline V gene (reference sequence). This CDR3 contains 16 residues. The V and J ends lost 1 base and 0 bases respectively, with 12 bases between them.

This chain links TRBV5-1 with TRBJ2-5; the D gene is possibly TRBD2 (5 bases). The CDR3 is 13 residues long. Per germline, CDR1 SGHRS and CDR2 YFSETQ. Trimming pared 4 bases from V and 5 bases from J, leaving 12 bases between. The CDR3 DNA is TGCGCCAGCAGCCGGGGAGTAGGGGAGACCCAGTACTTC. Translated, it gives CASSRGVGETQYF.

The chain is built from TRBV28 and TRBJ2-3; possible D gene TRBD1, 5 bases. Trimming left V 1 base short and J 1 base short, with 6 bases between. The CDR3 sequence is 14 residues long. Germline V gene lookup returns CDR1 MDHEN and CDR2 SYDVKM. CDR3 nucleotides: TGTGCCAGCAGTTTATTACAGGGCACAGATACGCAGTATTTT. Translation: CASSLLQGTDTQYF.

There are a few counts of this clone. This chain links TRBV19 with TRBJ1-1, with 9 bases lining up with TRBD1. This CDR3 spans 14 amino acids. Losses at the gene ends were 6 bases for V and 4 bases for J; bases not matched to a gene: 6. CDR1 and CDR2 from the germline V gene are LNHDA and SQIVND (reference sequence). The CDR3 region has the DNA TGTGCCAGTAGCACGGGACAGGGTGGCACTGAAGCTTTCTTT. It encodes CASSTGQGGTEAFF.

CDR3 in DNA: TGTGCCAGCCAGGGTGTCGATAATGAAAAACTGTTTTTT. Translating gives CASQGVDNEKLFF. This chain links TRBV7-9 with TRBJ1-4; D is perhaps TRBD1 (5 bases). The V and J ends lost 8 bases and 4 bases respectively, with 11 bases between them. The CDR3 extends over 13 amino acids. Germline V CDR1 and CDR2: SEHNR, FQNEAQ (reference sequence).

V is TRBV7-2 and J is TRBJ2-4; 7 bases map to TRBD1. Per the germline V gene, CDR1 is SGHTA and CDR2 is FQGNSA. This CDR3 contains 14 residues. With 3 bases clipped from V and 3 bases from J, the junction kept 2 bases outside the gene matches. The CDR3 DNA reads as TGTGCCAGCAGCTTTCGGACAGGCAAAAACATTCAGTACTTC. This encodes CASSFRTGKNIQYF.

The table lists this clone with a count of one. CDR3 sequence (DNA): TGTGCCATCAGTGAGTCGACTCGACAGGGGAATTCACCCCTCCACTTT. It specifies CAISESTRQGNSPLHF. The gene calls are TRBV10-3 and TRBJ1-6; TRBD1 aligns across 8 bases. With 0 bases clipped from V and 7 bases from J, the junction kept 5 bases outside the gene matches. The CDR3 covers 16 residues. The germline V gene has CDR1 ENHRY and CDR2 SYGVKD.

The chain recombines TRBV20-1 with TRBJ2-7; maybe TRBD1 (5 bases). V was cut by 6 bases and J by 5 bases, with 11 bases left in between. Germline CDR1 is DFQATT and CDR2 is SNEGSKA (reference sequence). CDR3 length: 11 residues. The CDR3 region has the DNA TGCAGTGCCCAGGGCGGACACGAGCAGTACGTC. This gives the protein CSAQGGHEQYV.

The chain's CDR3 is CASSLGGYGYTF. CDR3 nucleotides: TGTGCCAGCAGCTTGGGCGGCTATGGCTACACCTTC. The genes are TRBV5-6 and TRBJ1-2, with D unresolved. This CDR3 comprises 12 residues. CDR1 SGHDT and CDR2 YYEEEE come from the germline V gene. V lost 0 bases to trimming and J lost 4 bases, with 4 bases between them.

This chain uses TRBV11-2 with TRBJ2-1, with 7 bases matching TRBD2. Trimming took 1 base from V and 3 from J; bases not matched to a gene: 12. The CDR3 runs to 18 residues. Germline V lookup: CDR1 SGHAT, CDR2 FQNNGV. The DNA of the CDR3 is TGTGCCAGCAGCTTAGGTGGGAGAGCGGGACTTGACTACAATGAGCAGTTCTTC. It translates to CASSLGGRAGLDYNEQFF. The whole variable domain, filled in from reference TRBV11-2 and TRBJ2-1, reads EAGVAQSPRYKIIEKRQSVAFWCNPISGHATLYWYQQILGQGPKLLIQFQNNGVVDDSQLPKDRFSAERLKGVDSTLKIQPAKLEDSAVYLCASSLGGRAGLDYNEQFFGPGTRLTVL.

Only one count was recorded for this clone. V usage is TRBV4-2 and J usage is TRBJ1-6; D is perhaps TRBD1 (5 bases). V was clipped by 0 bases and J by 9 bases, with 18 bases between them. Germline assignment: CDR1 LGHNA and CDR2 YNFKEQ. The CDR3 has 17 amino acids. The DNA for the CDR3 is TGTGCCAGCAGCCAAGATCTGACAGCTCTTACGGGTTCACCCCTCCACTTT. Translated: CASSQDLTALTGSPLHF.

The V and J genes are TRBV24-1 and TRBJ1-5, with TRBD1 identical over 10 bases. Germline-derived CDR1 and CDR2 are KGHDR and SFDVKD. This CDR3 region has 17 residues. Trimming cost V 0 bases and J 5 bases; bases outside gene matches: 6. The CDR3 DNA reads TGTGCCACCAGTGATTTGTTTGAGGACAGGGGGTATCAGCCCCAGCATTTT. It codes for CATSDLFEDRGYQPQHF.

The V call is TRBV6-5, the J call TRBJ2-7; 11 bases fit TRBD2. This CDR3 is 13 amino acids long. Germline CDR1 and CDR2: MNHEY and SVGAGI. The ends lost 8 bases at V and 5 bases at J; junction bases unmatched: 5. CDR3 in amino acids: CASGASGRNEQYF. The CDR3 region has the DNA TGTGCCAGCGGAGCTAGCGGGAGGAACGAGCAGTACTTC.

This chain links TRBV28 with TRBJ1-1; unclear D gene. The CDR3 contains 11 residues. V dropped 9 bases and J dropped 4 bases, with 9 bases sitting between them. CDR1 is MDHEN, CDR2 SYDVKM, per germline. This CDR3 reads CASRRLTEAFF. The CDR3 DNA follows: TGTGCCAGTAGACGACTCACTGAAGCTTTCTTT.

The chain combines TRBV5-1 with TRBJ2-2; D perhaps matches TRBD1 (5 bases). V was cut by 6 bases and J by 4 bases, with 13 bases left in between. CDR1 SGHRS and CDR2 YFSETQ come from the germline V gene. The CDR3 runs to 14 residues. CDR3 in DNA: TGCGCCAGCACTCAGGGCCCGGGCACCGGGGAGCTGTTTTTT. Encoded protein: CASTQGPGTGELFF.

The rearrangement joins TRBV5-1 to TRBJ2-1, with D tentatively TRBD2 (6 bases). V was trimmed by 5 bases and J by 0 bases, leaving 12 bases between them. The CDR3 consists of 15 residues. The germline V gene encodes CDR1 SGHRS and CDR2 YFSETQ. Here the CDR3 reads CASSTNGGSYNEQFF. The CDR3 nucleotides are TGCGCCAGCAGTACTAACGGGGGCTCCTACAATGAGCAGTTCTTC.